One T cell receptor (beta chain) is described in this entry. Antigen: not known. The data were taken from a study of breast tumors, draining lymph nodes, adjacent tissues. Breast cancer patients provided tissue from their axillary draining lymph nodes. This CDR3 is 14 amino acids long. Per the germline V gene, CDR1 is DFQATT and CDR2 is SNEGSKA (reference sequence). J lost 3 bases, V lost 5 bases, and 10 bases had no gene match. One entry per CDR3 protein, called by TCRdb with MiXCR from the multiplex PCR reads. Of about 200,000 distinct CDR3 sequences in the sample, approximately 31% were seen once. Findings of the study overall: Tumor TCR diversity was below lymph nodes but above nontumor tissue.

The chain recombines TRBV20-1 with TRBJ2-7; the match to TRBD1 covers 7 bases. The sequencing sample was made of axillary lymph node tissue. The TCR originated in a female donor with breast cancer. Some clones in this sample may be carry-over from other donors' samples. CDR3 residues: CSAYLQGTNYEQYF. The CDR3 coding sequence is TGCAGTGCTTATTTACAGGGGACGAACTACGAGCAGTACTTC.